The 11 T cell receptor beta chains listed next were all sequenced from one sample in a study of tumor-infiltrating lymphocytes in localized non-small cell lung cancer. Sequenced by immunoSEQ multiplex PCR; TCRdb stores in-frame clones only, minus some. The repertoire includes about 12,000 clones, roughly 85% of them detected once, and 3.7% sits in the top ten. The sample consisted of uninvolved lung tissue not adjacent to the tumor. The source is a human donor with non-small cell lung cancer.

The gene calls are TRBV6-5 and TRBJ1-5, with D tentatively TRBD1 (5 bases). Germline CDR1 reads MNHEY; CDR2 reads SVGAGI. This CDR3 contains 14 residues. Trimming left V 4 bases short and J 7 bases short, with 14 bases between. CDR3: CASSSGGRWQPQHF. The CDR3 DNA reads TGTGCCAGCAGTTCGGGGGGTAGATGGCAGCCCCAGCATTTT.

This chain joins TRBV6-5 and TRBJ1-5; D is unresolved. Germline CDR1 and CDR2: MNHEY and SVGAGI. V lost 5 bases, J lost 0 bases, and 11 bases lay in between. The CDR3 runs to 15 residues. The CDR3 DNA reads as TGTGCCAGCAGTCTGGGGTTATATAGCAATCAGCCCCAGCATTTT. As protein: CASSLGLYSNQPQHF.

The table lists this clone with a count of one. V is TRBV14 and J is TRBJ2-5, with 10 bases aligning to TRBD1. J lost 5 bases, V lost 6 bases, and 18 bases had no gene match. This CDR3 comprises 18 residues. Germline V gene lookup returns CDR1 SGHDN and CDR2 FVKESK. Here the CDR3 reads CASSPLSTGGSSRETQYF. Here the CDR3 DNA reads TGTGCCAGCAGTCCCCTCTCGACAGGGGGCTCGTCAAGGGAGACCCAGTACTTC.

V and J are TRBV30 and TRBJ2-7; possible D gene TRBD2, 7 bases. V was shortened by 2 bases and J by 7 bases, with 12 bases between the two germline ends. This CDR3 has 12 residues. Germline V gene sequence: CDR1 GTSNPN, CDR2 SVGIG (reference sequence). Here the CDR3 reads CAWSLGRGEQYF. For the CDR3, the DNA is TGTGCCTGGAGTTTGGGGAGGGGGGAGCAGTACTTC.

V is TRBV30 and J is TRBJ1-2; a possible D gene is TRBD1 (5 bases). V lost 2 bases and J lost 5, with 15 bases in between. Germline assignment: CDR1 GTSNPN and CDR2 SVGIG (reference sequence). This CDR3 has 14 residues. This CDR3 reads CAWSPNEGKYGYTF. Here the CDR3 DNA reads TGTGCCTGGAGTCCTAATGAGGGGAAGTATGGCTACACCTTC. Combining the CDR3 with reference TRBV30 and TRBJ1-2 gives the whole variable domain SQTIHQWPATLVQPVGSPLSLECTVEGTSNPNLYWYRQAAGRGLQLLFYSVGIGQISSEVPQNLSASRPQDRQFILSSKKLLLSDSGFYLCAWSPNEGKYGYTFGSGTRLTVV.

The V gene is TRBV6-1, the J gene TRBJ1-6; weak D call: TRBD1 (5 bases). CDR3 length equals 15 residues. The germline V gene encodes CDR1 MNHNS and CDR2 SASEGT. Trimming took off 7 bases at V and 8 bases at J, with 18 bases between the two ends. CDR3 nucleotide sequence: TGTGCCAGCAAGGTTGCGGGGCCCTTGGATTCACCCCTCCACTTT. Amino acids: CASKVAGPLDSPLHF.

The V and J genes are TRBV7-9 and TRBJ1-1, with a possible D match to TRBD1 (5 bases). The germline V and J ends were trimmed by 4 bases and 5 bases, with 17 bases remaining between them. This CDR3 comprises 15 residues. The V gene's germline CDR1 is SEHNR and CDR2 FQNEAQ (reference sequence). The DNA of the CDR3 is TGTGCCAGCAGCTCGTCCCGGGACCTAGGGACTGAAGCTTTCTTT. Encoded protein: CASSSSRDLGTEAFF.

This chain connects TRBV19 to TRBJ2-7, with D perhaps being TRBD1 or TRBD2 (5 bases each). Per germline, CDR1 LNHDA and CDR2 SQIVND (reference sequence). The CDR3 covers 14 residues. With 6 bases removed from V and 6 bases from J, the gap between germline ends came to 18 bases. CDR3 sequence reads: CASSAGAFVFEQYF. The CDR3 DNA reads as TGTGCCAGTAGCGCCGGGGCGTTCGTTTTCGAGCAGTACTTC. Full variable domain (remainder filled in from reference TRBV19 and TRBJ2-7): DGGITQSPKYLFRKEGQNVTLSCEQNLNHDAMYWYRQDPGQGLRLIYYSQIVNDFQKGDIAEGYSVSREKKESFPLTVTSAQKNPTAFYLCASSAGAFVFEQYFGPGTRLTVT.

The CDR3 DNA reads TGTGCCAGCAGCTCCACACCAGGCCAGCCCCAGCATTTT. It is translated as CASSSTPGQPQHF. The V call is TRBV7-3, the J call TRBJ1-5; D call uncertain. The V gene's germline CDR1 is SGHTA and CDR2 FQGTGA. The CDR3 spans 13 residues. Trimming left V 4 bases short and J 7 bases short, with 11 bases between.

With regard to this clone: This sample includes further DNA sequences coding for the same CDR3. This chain connects TRBV5-1 to TRBJ2-2; TRBD1 agrees at 7 bases. CDR1 SGHRS and CDR2 YFSETQ come from the germline V gene. V lost 2 bases and J lost 6; bases outside the gene matches: 4. The CDR3 runs to 14 residues. Here the CDR3 reads CASSFRQGAGELFF. The CDR3 coding sequence is TGCGCCAGCAGCTTTCGTCAGGGGGCCGGGGAGCTGTTTTTT.

The chain recombines TRBV5-6 with TRBJ2-5; the D call may be TRBD1 or TRBD2 (5 bases each). Per germline, CDR1 SGHDT and CDR2 YYEEEE. This CDR3 is built from 16 residues. With 1 base removed from V and 1 base from J, the gap between germline ends came to 14 bases. The CDR3 DNA reads TGTGCCAGCAGCTTGATTGTCGGTGGGGGCCAAGAGACCCAGTACTTC. This gives the protein CASSLIVGGGQETQYF.